These T cell receptor beta chains were read from a single sample in a study of beta chain features in type 1 diabetes. Profiling relied on immunoSEQ multiplex PCR, and the TCRdb table lists in-frame clones only, not all of them. The data hold around 110,000 clones, with about 15% observed a single time. The sample comprised central memory CD4+ T cells from blood. These receptors were obtained from a man aged 25 to 40 with type 1 diabetes. The CDR3 runs from the conserved cysteine through the conserved F or W. D genes are given only for firm matches.

TRBJ2-7 | TRBV10-3 | TRBD1 | CAISDINRGSSYEQYF
TRBJ1-2 | TRBV13 | NA | CASSPFRRILNSGYTF
TRBJ1-4 | TRBV5-1 | NA | CASSSGAPNEKLFF
TRBJ2-5 | TRBV30 | NA | CAWSGPSQETQYF
TRBJ2-3 | TRBV6-5 | TRBD2 | CASRSGERGTDTQYF
TRBJ2-4 | TRBV14 | NA | CASSPGGNIQYF
TRBJ2-3 | TRBV9 | TRBD2 | CASSARLAGTDTQYF
TRBJ2-5 | TRBV18 | TRBD1 | CASSGTGRETQYF
TRBJ2-6 | TRBV4-1 | NA | CASSQGYRVGSGANVLTF
TRBJ1-2 | TRBV5-4 | TRBD1 | CASSLAGQVYGYTF
TRBJ2-7 | TRBV4-2 | NA | CASSQDWLAAYEQYF
TRBJ1-3 | TRBV6-5 | NA | CASSPQGVGRNTIYF
TRBJ1-4 | TRBV25-1 | NA | CASSEYLSSTNEKLFF
TRBJ2-3 | TRBV13 | NA | CASSLSPTDTQYF
TRBJ1-6 | TRBV27 | NA | CASSYVAGRNSPLHF
TRBJ2-3 | TRBV4-3 | NA | CASSQDRGVRDTQYF
TRBJ2-1 | TRBV7-3 | NA | CASSSPVESEQFF
TRBJ2-5 | TRBV10-1 | NA | CASGNVNQETQYF
TRBJ2-3 | TRBV6-5 | TRBD1 | CASSFTGTGGTDTQYF
TRBJ2-2 | TRBV5-1 | NA | CASSLGGTGELFF
TRBJ2-5 | TRBV7-2 | NA | CASSLVASATQETQYF
TRBJ2-7 | TRBV28 | NA | CASSPQSQIGYEQYF
TRBJ1-2 | TRBV19 | NA | CASSRDIGGYTF
TRBJ1-1 | TRBV18 | NA | CASSLEGSTTEAFF
TRBJ1-2 | TRBV20-1 | NA | CSARNGYGYTF
TRBJ2-1 | TRBV29-1 | NA | CSGARTQNNEQFF
TRBJ2-5 | TRBV7-2 | NA | CASSLISQETQYF
TRBJ2-3 | TRBV11-2 | TRBD1 | CASSLGQGQYF
TRBJ2-5 | TRBV6-5 | TRBD2 | CASSYKPSGGVETQYF
TRBJ2-7 | TRBV5-1 | TRBD1 | CASRIGTGGTYEQYF
TRBJ1-1 | TRBV20-1 | NA | CSATEDTEAFF
TRBJ2-4 | TRBV7-9 | NA | CALDEGKIQYF
TRBJ2-7 | TRBV7-3 | TRBD1 | CASSFYPGQTYEQYF
TRBJ2-7 | TRBV5-1 | TRBD1 | CASSSGQVSSYEQYF
TRBJ2-4 | TRBV29-1 | NA | CSVEDRIAKNIQYF
TRBJ2-7 | TRBV28 | NA | CASGNAEQYF
TRBJ1-6 | TRBV5-4 | TRBD1 | CASSLSTGGVSPLHF
TRBJ2-7 | TRBV5-1 | NA | CASSLVQGNEQYF
TRBJ1-5 | TRBV7-9 | NA | CASSPGQGSNQPQHF
TRBJ2-7 | TRBV28 | NA | CASTIPSGREQYF
TRBJ1-2 | TRBV6-6 | NA | CASSRTVVGYTF